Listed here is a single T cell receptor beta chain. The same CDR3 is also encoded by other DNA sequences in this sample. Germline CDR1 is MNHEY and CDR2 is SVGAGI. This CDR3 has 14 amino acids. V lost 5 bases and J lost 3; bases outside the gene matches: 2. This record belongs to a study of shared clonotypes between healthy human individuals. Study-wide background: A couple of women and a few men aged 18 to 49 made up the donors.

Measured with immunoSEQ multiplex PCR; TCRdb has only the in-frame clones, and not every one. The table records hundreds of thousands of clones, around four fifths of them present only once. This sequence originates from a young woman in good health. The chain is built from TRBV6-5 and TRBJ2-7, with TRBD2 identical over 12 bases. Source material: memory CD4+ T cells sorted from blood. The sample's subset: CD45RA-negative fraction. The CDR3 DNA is TGTGCCAGCAGTACGACTAGCGGGAGCTACGAGCAGTACTTC. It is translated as CASSTTSGSYEQYF.